The rows below give T cell receptor beta chains drawn from one sample of a study of blood T cell repertoires in COVID-19. Data came from immunoSEQ multiplex PCR; TCRdb stores just in-frame clones and leaves some out. The top ten clones hold approximately 1.6% of a sample with more than 200,000 clones, approximately 90% of them seen once. The source material was peripheral blood. These receptors all come from a man aged 65-85 years with acute or convalescent COVID-19. The CDR3 runs from the conserved cysteine through the conserved F or W. The D gene is left open where the match is weak. Rows may omit the clone size; those that give it use once, few, many or a size class.

-	TRBJ2-7	TRBD2	TRBV18	CASSPPSGSYEQYF	TGTGCCAGCTCACCACCTAGCGGGAGCTACGAGCAGTACTTC
-	TRBJ1-1	-	TRBV2	CASSDQENTEAFF	TGTGCCAGCAGTGACCAGGAGAACACTGAAGCTTTCTTT
-	TRBJ2-7	TRBD2	TRBV6-6	CASSSMGLAAEQYF	TGTGCCAGCAGTTCAATGGGACTAGCGGCTGAGCAGTACTTC
once	TRBJ2-2	-	TRBV28	CASSLSTGELFF	TGTGCCAGCAGTCTTAGTACCGGGGAGCTGTTTTTT
-	TRBJ2-7	-	TRBV5-4	CASSSPGQDYEQYF	TGTGCCAGCAGCTCCCCGGGACAAGACTACGAGCAGTACTTC
-	TRBJ2-7	-	TRBV5-1	CASSSTTGNEQYF	TGCGCCAGCAGCTCGACAACAGGGAACGAGCAGTACTTC
-	TRBJ2-7	-	TRBV27	CASSYRQNLGEQYF	TGTGCCAGCAGTTACCGACAGAATCTAGGCGAGCAGTACTTC
-	TRBJ2-7	TRBD2	TRBV24-1	CATTETSGLAGEQRHEQYF	TGTGCCACCACCGAAACTTCCGGACTAGCGGGAGAGCAGAGGCACGAGCAGTACTTC
once	TRBJ1-2	-	TRBV28	CASSPGGTNYGYTF	TGTGCCAGCTCCCCCGGGGGGACTAACTATGGCTACACCTTC
-	TRBJ2-3	-	TRBV25-1	CASTGDTQYF	TGTGCCAGCACGGGGGATACGCAGTATTTT
-	TRBJ2-1	TRBD1	TRBV5-4	CASSAGGASYNEQFF	TGTGCCAGCAGCGCAGGGGGCGCGAGCTACAATGAGCAGTTCTTC
-	TRBJ1-6	TRBD1	TRBV6-5	CASSWTGTNNSPLHF	TGTGCCAGCAGTTGGACAGGCACTAATAATTCACCCCTCCACTTT
-	TRBJ2-7	TRBD1	TRBV7-8	CASSFSGGPYEQYF	TGTGCCAGCAGCTTTTCAGGGGGCCCCTACGAGCAGTACTTC
once	TRBJ2-5	TRBD1	TRBV19	CASSPGQGARETQYF	TGTGCCAGTAGCCCAGGACAGGGGGCGCGAGAGACCCAGTACTTC
-	TRBJ2-5	-	TRBV4-2	CASSQSPRENQETQYF	TGTGCCAGCAGCCAATCGCCTCGCGAGAACCAAGAGACCCAGTACTTC
-	TRBJ2-7	TRBD2	TRBV7-9	CASSSTSGSSYEQYF	TGTGCCAGCAGTTCCACTAGCGGGTCTTCCTACGAGCAGTACTTC
-	TRBJ2-5	-	TRBV10-3	CAISDDRRETQYF	TGTGCCATCAGTGACGACAGGAGAGAGACCCAGTACTTC
-	TRBJ2-1	TRBD2	TRBV27	CASYLAGVEHEQFF	TGTGCCAGTTACCTAGCGGGAGTCGAGCATGAGCAGTTCTTC
-	TRBJ2-3	TRBD2	TRBV27	CASNPSGRTDTQYF	TGTGCCAGCAACCCTAGCGGGCGCACAGATACGCAGTATTTT
-	TRBJ2-1	TRBD2	TRBV19	CASSNSGNEREQFF	TGTGCCAGTAGTAATAGCGGGAATGAGAGGGAGCAGTTCTTC
-	TRBJ2-1	TRBD2	TRBV5-4	CASRRSGSTYNEQFF	TGTGCCAGCAGGCGTAGCGGGAGTACCTACAATGAGCAGTTCTTC
-	TRBJ2-7	-	TRBV19	CASSPSGAGDPYEQYF	TGTGCCAGTAGTCCCAGTGGAGCGGGCGACCCCTACGAGCAGTACTTC
-	TRBJ2-5	-	TRBV3-1/TRBV3-2	CASSDTSRETQYF	TGTGCCAGCAGCGATACTAGTCGGGAGACCCAGTACTTC
-	TRBJ2-5	TRBD2	TRBV5-1	CASSFGAGGRRETQYF	TGCGCCAGCAGCTTCGGGGCGGGAGGCCGGCGAGAGACCCAGTACTTC
-	TRBJ1-3	TRBD1	TRBV5-6	CASSGFGQEKLSGNTIYF	TGTGCCAGCAGCGGATTTGGACAGGAGAAGCTCTCTGGAAACACCATATATTTT
-	TRBJ2-7	-	TRBV3-1/TRBV3-2	CASSQENTEEQYF	TGTGCCAGCAGCCAAGAAAACACGGAGGAGCAGTACTTC
once	TRBJ2-1	-	TRBV19	CASTARGKNNEQFF	TGTGCCAGTACGGCCAGGGGCAAAAACAATGAGCAGTTCTTC